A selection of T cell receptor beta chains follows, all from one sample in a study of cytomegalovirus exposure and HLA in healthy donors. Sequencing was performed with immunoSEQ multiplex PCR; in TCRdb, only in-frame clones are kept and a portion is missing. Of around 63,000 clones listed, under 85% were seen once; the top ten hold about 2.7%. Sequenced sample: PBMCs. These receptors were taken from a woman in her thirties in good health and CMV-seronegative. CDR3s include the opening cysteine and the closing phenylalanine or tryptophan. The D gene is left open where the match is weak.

CDR3aa: CASTPSWGEREKLFF; v_gene: TRBV25-1; len: 15; d_gene: .
CDR3aa: CATSRDGRVSGNTIYF; v_gene: TRBV15; len: 16; d_gene: .
CDR3aa: CASSLGGGGADTQYF; v_gene: TRBV11-2; len: 15; d_gene: .
CDR3aa: CAWSTLAARGGELFF; v_gene: TRBV30; len: 15; d_gene: TRBD2
CDR3aa: CASSSGQGTQPQHF; v_gene: TRBV28; len: 14; d_gene: TRBD1
CDR3aa: CASRMTRDSLLQYF; v_gene: TRBV6-5; len: 14; d_gene: .
CDR3aa: CASSLRQGRPTEAFF; v_gene: TRBV5-4; len: 15; d_gene: TRBD1
CDR3aa: CASSQPQEAQPQHF; v_gene: TRBV4-2; len: 14; d_gene: .
CDR3aa: CASTLTSGTGNNEQFF; v_gene: TRBV6-6; len: 16; d_gene: TRBD1
CDR3aa: CASSGFQGTQYF; v_gene: TRBV19; len: 12; d_gene: .